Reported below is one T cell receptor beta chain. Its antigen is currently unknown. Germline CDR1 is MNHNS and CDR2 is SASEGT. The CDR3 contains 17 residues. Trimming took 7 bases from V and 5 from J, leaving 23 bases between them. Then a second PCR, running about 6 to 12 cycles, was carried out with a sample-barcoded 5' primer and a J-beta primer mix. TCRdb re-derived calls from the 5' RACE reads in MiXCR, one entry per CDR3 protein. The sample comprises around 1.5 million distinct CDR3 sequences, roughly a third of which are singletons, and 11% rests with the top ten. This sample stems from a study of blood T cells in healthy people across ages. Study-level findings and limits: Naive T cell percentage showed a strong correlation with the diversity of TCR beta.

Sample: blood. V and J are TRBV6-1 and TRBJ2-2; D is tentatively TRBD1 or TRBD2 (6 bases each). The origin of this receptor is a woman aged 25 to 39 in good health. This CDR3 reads CASTRSATGGVTGELFF. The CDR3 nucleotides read TGTGCCAGCACCCGCTCAGCCACCGGGGGCGTTACCGGGGAGCTGTTTTTT.